These 23 T cell receptor beta chains were sequenced from one sample in a study of shared clonotypes between healthy human individuals. The assay was immunoSEQ multiplex PCR, and TCRdb's table has in-frame clones only and misses some. The sample lists fewer than 600,000 clones; around 77% were seen once. What was sequenced was PBMCs. The receptors derive from a woman in her forties in good health. Some clones in this sample may be carry-over from other donors' samples.

The genes are TRBV5-6 and TRBJ1-2, with D possibly TRBD1 on 6 matching bases. Trimming removed 5 bases from V and 5 bases from J, with 10 bases in between. The CDR3 loop spans 12 amino acids. Looked up from germline, CDR1 is SGHDT and CDR2 is YYEEEE. The chain's CDR3 is CASSAGAYGYTF. CDR3 DNA: TGTGCCAGCAGTGCAGGGGCATATGGCTACACCTTC.

V gene TRBV30 combines with J gene TRBJ2-3, with 9 bases that match TRBD1. The ends lost 0 bases at V and 2 bases at J; junction bases unmatched: 3. From germline, CDR1 is GTSNPN and CDR2 SVGIG (reference sequence). CDR3 length: 15 residues. As DNA, the CDR3 is TGTGCCTGGAGTGTCTGGGACAGGGTCACAGATACGCAGTATTTT. Its translation is CAWSVWDRVTDTQYF.

Ten or more counts support this clone. The chain couples TRBV28 to TRBJ1-2; a possible D gene is TRBD1 (5 bases). Trimming pared 2 bases from V and 5 bases from J, leaving 15 bases between. Germline V lookup: CDR1 MDHEN, CDR2 SYDVKM. The CDR3 loop spans 15 amino acids. The CDR3 loop is CASSLVRQDIYGYTF. The CDR3 DNA reads TGTGCCAGCAGTTTAGTGAGGCAGGACATTTATGGCTACACCTTC.

In this sample, this clone turned up many times. This chain connects TRBV29-1 to TRBJ1-1; D unresolved. This CDR3 comprises 12 residues. Trimming stripped 6 bases from V and 6 bases from J, with 14 bases between. Germline lookup yields CDR1 SQVTM and CDR2 ANQGSEA. The CDR3 here is CSVVVRTSEAFF. The CDR3 DNA sequence: TGCAGCGTCGTGGTGCGGACGTCTGAAGCTTTCTTT.

This clone was observed a single time. The V and J genes are TRBV5-4 and TRBJ2-5; D could derive from TRBD1 or TRBD2 (5 bases each). Trimming took 3 bases from V and 1 from J, leaving 7 bases between them. Germline-derived CDR1 and CDR2 are SGHNT and YYREEE (reference sequence). CDR3 size: 13 residues. The CDR3, as DNA: TGTGCCAGCAGCTCCGGGACCCAAGAGACCCAGTACTTC. Translation gives CASSSGTQETQYF.

The rearrangement joins TRBV11-2 to TRBJ2-1; D gene unclear. The V end lost 2 bases, the J end lost 6 bases, and 17 bases lay between the germline ends. The CDR3 is made up of 16 amino acids. Germline V gene data show CDR1 as SGHAT and CDR2 as FQNNGV. The CDR3 sequence is CASSLRPLNLGNEQFF. CDR3 sequence (DNA): TGTGCCAGCAGCTTAAGACCTCTTAACCTGGGCAATGAGCAGTTCTTC.

J is TRBJ2-1 and V is TRBV6-6; the match to TRBD1 covers 8 bases. Losses at the gene ends were 3 bases for V and 4 bases for J; bases not matched to a gene: 5. In germline, CDR1 is MNHNY, CDR2 SVGAGI (reference sequence). The CDR3 spans 15 residues. The CDR3 nucleotides are TGTGCCAGCAGTTATGCCACAGGGGGGTACAATGAGCAGTTCTTC. As protein: CASSYATGGYNEQFF.

This clone has just a few counts. The chain recombines TRBV7-8 with TRBJ2-5; 9 bases fit TRBD1. Unmatched junction bases numbered 14, after V lost 4 bases and J lost 8 bases. Germline CDR1 is SGHVS and CDR2 is FQNEAQ. CDR3 size: 16 residues. The chain's CDR3 is CASSSPGQGLPGTQYF. As DNA, the CDR3 is TGTGCCAGCAGCTCACCGGGACAGGGCCTCCCAGGTACCCAGTACTTC.

The chain is built from TRBV7-7 and TRBJ2-7; D uncertain. Germline CDR1 SSHAT, CDR2 FNYEAQ (reference sequence). This CDR3 has 13 residues. The CDR3: CASSSDWQNEQYF. DNA for the CDR3: TGTGCTAGCTCCTCCGACTGGCAGAACGAGCAGTACTTC.

This chain uses TRBV9 with TRBJ2-5; 7 nucleotides agree with TRBD2. With V trimmed by 4 bases and J by 3 bases, 6 bases remained unmatched. The CDR3 runs to 14 residues. Germline assignment: CDR1 SGDLS and CDR2 YYNGEE. The CDR3 spells CASSISGVEETQYF. CDR3 nucleotides: TGTGCCAGCAGCATCAGCGGGGTCGAAGAGACCCAGTACTTC.

V and J are TRBV28 and TRBJ1-2, with D unresolved. Germline V gene sequence: CDR1 MDHEN, CDR2 SYDVKM. The CDR3 has 15 amino acids. The V end lost 3 bases, the J end lost 4 bases, and 15 bases lay between the germline ends. In nucleotides, the CDR3 is TGTGCCAGCAGTTTTTTGAGGGCATATACCTATGGCTACACCTTC. The encoded protein is CASSFLRAYTYGYTF.

The J gene is TRBJ1-4, the V gene TRBV25-1, with D uncertain. The CDR3 length is 15 residues. Germline CDR1 MGHDK, CDR2 SYGVNS. V was clipped by 4 bases and J by 6 bases, with 15 bases between them. The CDR3 loop reads CASSGFVGMDEKLFF. Written as DNA, the CDR3 is TGTGCCAGCAGTGGTTTCGTAGGGATGGATGAAAAACTGTTTTTT.

A note on this clone: A far larger clone is a single base away, which makes a read error likely. The sample contains more than one DNA sequence encoding this CDR3. The CDR3 spells CSVEDHNYGYTF. The CDR3 region has the DNA TGCAGCGTTGAAGACCATAACTACGGCTACACCTTC. The chain links TRBV29-1 to TRBJ1-2; D not certain. The CDR3 sequence is 12 residues long. Per germline, CDR1 SQVTM and CDR2 ANQGSEA.

V usage is TRBV9 and J usage is TRBJ2-3; D ambiguous. The germline V and J ends were trimmed by 1 base and 2 bases, with 8 bases remaining between them. CDR3 length: 14 residues. Germline V gene lookup returns CDR1 SGDLS and CDR2 YYNGEE. The CDR3 reads CASSVSPSTDTQYF. Written as DNA, the CDR3 is TGTGCCAGCAGCGTAAGTCCCTCCACAGATACGCAGTATTTT.

This clone was observed many times. Different DNA sequences within this sample yield the same CDR3. The V and J genes are TRBV28 and TRBJ1-1; D is possibly TRBD1 (5 bases). V gave up 6 bases and J gave up 7 bases, with 21 bases separating them. The CDR3 contains 15 residues. CDR1 MDHEN and CDR2 SYDVKM come from the germline V gene. CDR3 sequence reads: CASRKTGLEGVEAFF. The CDR3, as DNA: TGTGCCAGCAGAAAGACGGGGCTCGAGGGAGTTGAAGCTTTCTTT.

This clone occurred a few times. The genes are TRBV29-1 and TRBJ1-4; D may be TRBD1 (6 bases). V shed 3 bases and J shed 7 bases, with 12 bases lying between them. The CDR3 is 13 residues long. The germline CDR1 and CDR2 sequences are SQVTM and ANQGSEA. The CDR3 DNA reads as TGCAGCGTTGAGAGGGTGGGGGCTGAAAAACTGTTTTTT. Protein: CSVERVGAEKLFF.

This sequence joins TRBV28 and TRBJ2-1; D not certain. The germline V gene encodes CDR1 MDHEN and CDR2 SYDVKM. The CDR3 runs 11 residues. Trimming removed 7 bases from V and 6 bases from J, with 7 bases in between. The CDR3 reads CASTEVNEQFF. The CDR3 region has the DNA TGTGCCAGCACAGAGGTCAATGAGCAGTTCTTC.

The chain couples TRBV7-3 to TRBJ2-1; TRBD2 agrees at 8 bases. Germline trimming cut 5 bases from V and 4 bases from J; bases unmatched to any gene: 10. This CDR3 has 16 residues. Germline loops: CDR1 SGHTA, CDR2 FQGTGA. CDR3 coding DNA: TGTGCCAGCAGCCGACCCGGGGCTAGCGGGTACAATGAGCAGTTCTTC. Protein product: CASSRPGASGYNEQFF.

This clone was seen once. V gene TRBV6-1 combines with J gene TRBJ1-2; tentatively, D is TRBD1 (6 bases). CDR1 MNHNS and CDR2 SASEGT come from the germline V gene. The CDR3 has 14 residues. V lost 6 bases and J 8 bases, leaving 19 bases between the germline ends. The CDR3 sequence: CASSPGQWMGGYTF. In nucleotides, the CDR3 is TGTGCCAGCAGCCCGGGACAATGGATGGGAGGCTACACCTTC.

The rearrangement links TRBV6-6 to TRBJ2-7; D not certain. Germline CDR1 reads MNHNY; CDR2 reads SVGAGI (reference sequence). Trimming took off 5 bases at V and 2 bases at J, with 16 bases between the two ends. The CDR3 covers 15 residues. The CDR3 spells CASSPTMGNAYEQYF. CDR3 sequence (DNA): TGTGCCAGCAGTCCCACCATGGGGAATGCCTACGAGCAGTACTTC.

This clone showed up just a few times. DNA for the CDR3: TGCGCCAGCAGTTGGGCGGGCGATGAAAAACTGTTTTTT. Residues: CASSWAGDEKLFF. This chain connects TRBV4-1 to TRBJ1-4; no reliable D call. The V and J ends lost 6 bases and 6 bases respectively, with 11 bases between them. CDR3 length equals 13 residues. Germline V gene data show CDR1 as MGHRA and CDR2 as YSYEKL.

The rearrangement uses TRBV12-2 and TRBJ1-2. TRBV12-2 is termed a pseudogene. The CDR3 is 14 residues long. DNA of the CDR3: TGTGCAAGTCGCTCCCATGGGGGAAGGAATGGCTACACCTTC. It yields the protein CASRSHGGRNGYTF.

In this sample, this clone turned up once. The chain links TRBV10-3 to TRBJ2-3; 15 bases line up with TRBD2. CDR1 is ENHRY, CDR2 SYGVKD, per germline. V shed 0 bases, J shed 6 bases, and the junction held 4 bases outside the gene matches. This CDR3 spans 17 amino acids. CDR3 sequence (DNA): TGTGCCATCAGTGAGTCGGGGACTAGCGGGAGGCGGGATACGCAGTATTTT. It encodes CAISESGTSGRRDTQYF.